This T cell receptor (beta chain) stems from a study of T cell repertoires in cytomegalovirus infection. TCRdb re-analysed the reads in MiXCR, keeping a single row per CDR3 protein. The profile covers 560,000 or so distinct CDR3 sequences, with 15% to 20% appearing a single time and about 24% taken by the ten largest. This clonotype was counted at least ten times. The antigen is unknown. The CDR3 loop spans 18 amino acids. Germline V gene sequence: CDR1 SGHTA, CDR2 FQGNSA. After removal of 4 bases from V and 1 base from J, the junction contained 13 bases not matched to a gene. General study points: HLA-C-restricted CMV clonotypes gave the most frequent clonotype in two of eight donors.

The TCR sequence derives from a human donor in good health (CMV status not recorded). Some clones in this sample may be carry-over from other donors' samples. The chain combines TRBV7-2 with TRBJ2-5, with 9 bases that match TRBD2. Sequencing was done on a sample of CD8+ T cells from PBMCs. Here the CDR3 DNA reads TGTGCCAGCAGCTCCGGCCCAGCGGGGGGCCTGCCCCAAGAGACCCAGTACTTC. Its translation: CASSSGPAGGLPQETQYF.